This TCR beta chain was documented in a study of metastatic and nonmetastatic thyroid tumors. General study results and limits: When malignant thyroid tumors were compared with benign nodules, TCR beta diversity was reportedly significantly higher in the malignant tumors. This held in both blood and tumor samples.

Authors' analysis steps: It was from CDR3 differences across clinicopathological groups that a distant-metastasis classifier for papillary thyroid cancer was built. Via MiXCR, TCRdb re-called the PCR reads. The authors' filters were not applied to this entry. The sample contains 3,000 to 5,000 clones, roughly a third of which appear only once. By its share, this clone is large (0.1 to 1%). What it recognizes is unknown. None of the patients had undergone any treatment ahead of thyroid surgery. CDR3 length: 15 amino acids. J lost 4 bases, V lost 6 bases, and 6 bases had no gene match. Germline V gene lookup returns CDR1 WSHSY and CDR2 SAAADI.

This sequence originates from a female donor with papillary thyroid cancer or a benign thyroid nodule (not recorded which). Some clones in this sample may be carry-over from other donors' samples. The rearrangement uses TRBV10-2 and TRBJ2-7, with 13 nucleotides matching TRBD2. Sequencing used adjacent normal tissue. The CDR3 sequence is CASSGTSGRVYEQYF. The CDR3 bases are TGCGCCAGCAGCGGAACTAGCGGGAGGGTTTACGAGCAGTACTTC.